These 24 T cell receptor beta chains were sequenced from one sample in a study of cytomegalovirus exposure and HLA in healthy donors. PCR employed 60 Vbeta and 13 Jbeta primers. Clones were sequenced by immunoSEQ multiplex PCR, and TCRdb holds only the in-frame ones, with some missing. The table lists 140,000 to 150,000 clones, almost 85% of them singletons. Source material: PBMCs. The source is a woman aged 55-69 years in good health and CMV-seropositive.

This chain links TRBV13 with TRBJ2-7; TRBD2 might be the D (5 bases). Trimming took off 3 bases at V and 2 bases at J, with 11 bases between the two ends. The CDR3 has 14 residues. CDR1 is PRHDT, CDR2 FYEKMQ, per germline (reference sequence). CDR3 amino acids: CASSLSGPTYEQYF. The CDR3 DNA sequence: TGTGCCAGCAGCTTGAGCGGTCCTACCTACGAGCAGTACTTC.

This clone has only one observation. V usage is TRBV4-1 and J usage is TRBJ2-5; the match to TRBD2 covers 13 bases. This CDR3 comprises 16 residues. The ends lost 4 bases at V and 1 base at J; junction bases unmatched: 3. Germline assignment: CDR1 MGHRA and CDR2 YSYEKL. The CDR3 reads CASSLRLAGGQETQYF. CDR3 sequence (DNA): TGCGCCAGCAGCCTTAGACTAGCGGGGGGCCAAGAGACCCAGTACTTC.

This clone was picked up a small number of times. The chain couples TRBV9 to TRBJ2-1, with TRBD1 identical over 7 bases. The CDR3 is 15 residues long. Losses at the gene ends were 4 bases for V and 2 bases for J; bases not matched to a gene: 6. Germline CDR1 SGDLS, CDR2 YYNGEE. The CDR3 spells CASSFRQGAYNEQFF. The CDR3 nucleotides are TGTGCCAGCAGCTTCCGACAGGGAGCCTACAATGAGCAGTTCTTC.

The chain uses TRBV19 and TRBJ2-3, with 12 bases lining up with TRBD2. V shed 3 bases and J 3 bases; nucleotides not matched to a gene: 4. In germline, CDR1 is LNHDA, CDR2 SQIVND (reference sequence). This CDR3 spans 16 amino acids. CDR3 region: CASSIGTSGWTDTQYF. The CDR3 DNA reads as TGTGCCAGTAGTATTGGGACTAGCGGGTGGACAGATACGCAGTATTTT.

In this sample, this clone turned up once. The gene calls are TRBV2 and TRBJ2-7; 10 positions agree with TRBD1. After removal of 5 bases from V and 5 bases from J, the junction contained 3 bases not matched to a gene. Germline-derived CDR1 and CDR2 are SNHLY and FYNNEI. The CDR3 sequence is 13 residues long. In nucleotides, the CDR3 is TGTGCCAGCAGTCGGGACAGGGGTAACGAGCAGTACTTC. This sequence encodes CASSRDRGNEQYF.

The CDR3 DNA reads TGTGCCAGCAGTGAAGATCATGAGACCCAGTACTTC. Encoded protein: CASSEDHETQYF. This chain connects TRBV6-1 to TRBJ2-5; no firm D call. Germline CDR1 and CDR2: MNHNS and SASEGT. This CDR3 region has 12 residues. The V end was cut by 1 base, the J end by 5 bases, with 5 bases between.

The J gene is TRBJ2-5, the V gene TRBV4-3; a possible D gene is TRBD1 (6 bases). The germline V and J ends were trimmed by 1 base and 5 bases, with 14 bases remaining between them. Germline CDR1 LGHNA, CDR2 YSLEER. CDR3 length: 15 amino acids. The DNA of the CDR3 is TGCGCCAGCAGCCAAGTAGGGGGTATTGTGGAGACCCAGTACTTC. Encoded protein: CASSQVGGIVETQYF.

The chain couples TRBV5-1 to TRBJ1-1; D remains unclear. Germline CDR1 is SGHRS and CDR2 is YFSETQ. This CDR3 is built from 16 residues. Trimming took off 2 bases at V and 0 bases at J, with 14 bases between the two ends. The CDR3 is CASSLSGPRMNTEAFF. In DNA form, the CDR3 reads TGCGCCAGCAGCTTAAGTGGTCCTAGGATGAACACTGAAGCTTTCTTT.

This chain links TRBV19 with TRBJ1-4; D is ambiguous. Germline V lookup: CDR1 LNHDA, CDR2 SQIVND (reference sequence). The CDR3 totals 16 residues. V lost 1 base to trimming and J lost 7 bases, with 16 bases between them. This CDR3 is CASSIGGLTRGEKLFF. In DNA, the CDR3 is TGTGCCAGTAGTATAGGTGGCCTAACTCGAGGTGAAAAACTGTTTTTT.

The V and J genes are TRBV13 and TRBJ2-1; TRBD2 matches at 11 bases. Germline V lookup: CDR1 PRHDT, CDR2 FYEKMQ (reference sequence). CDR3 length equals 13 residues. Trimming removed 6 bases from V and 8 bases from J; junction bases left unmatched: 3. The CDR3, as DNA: TGTGCCAGCAGTCTAGCGGGGGGACATGAGCAGTTCTTC. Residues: CASSLAGGHEQFF.

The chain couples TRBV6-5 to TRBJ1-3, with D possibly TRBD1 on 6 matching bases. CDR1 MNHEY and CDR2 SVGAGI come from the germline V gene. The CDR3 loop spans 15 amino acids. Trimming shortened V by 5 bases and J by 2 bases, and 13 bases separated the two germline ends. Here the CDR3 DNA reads TGTGCCAGCAGTACTGACAGGTACGCTGGAAACACCATATATTTT. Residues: CASSTDRYAGNTIYF.

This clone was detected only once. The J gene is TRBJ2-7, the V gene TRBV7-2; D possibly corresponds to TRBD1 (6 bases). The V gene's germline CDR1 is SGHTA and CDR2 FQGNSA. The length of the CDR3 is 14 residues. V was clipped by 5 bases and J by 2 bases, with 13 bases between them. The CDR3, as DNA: TGTGCCAGCAGCCATGGGACACCTACCTACGAGCAGTACTTC. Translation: CASSHGTPTYEQYF.

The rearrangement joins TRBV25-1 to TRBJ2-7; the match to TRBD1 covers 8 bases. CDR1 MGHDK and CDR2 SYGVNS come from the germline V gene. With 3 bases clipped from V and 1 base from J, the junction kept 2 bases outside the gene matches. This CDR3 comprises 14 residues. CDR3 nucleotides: TGTGCCAGCAGTGACCGGACAGGGTCCTACGAGCAGTACTTC. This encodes CASSDRTGSYEQYF.

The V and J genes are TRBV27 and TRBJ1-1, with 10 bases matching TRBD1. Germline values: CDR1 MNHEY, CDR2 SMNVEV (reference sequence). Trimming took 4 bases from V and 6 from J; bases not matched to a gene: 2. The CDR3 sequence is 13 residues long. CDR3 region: CASSWDRGSEAFF. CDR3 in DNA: TGTGCCAGCAGTTGGGACAGGGGTTCTGAAGCTTTCTTT.

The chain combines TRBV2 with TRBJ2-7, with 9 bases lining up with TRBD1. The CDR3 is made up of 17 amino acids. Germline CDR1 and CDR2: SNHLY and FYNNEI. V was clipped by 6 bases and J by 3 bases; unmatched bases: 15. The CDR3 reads CASRKGQGATNYYEQYF. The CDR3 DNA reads TGTGCCAGCAGGAAGGGACAGGGCGCTACTAACTACTACGAGCAGTACTTC.

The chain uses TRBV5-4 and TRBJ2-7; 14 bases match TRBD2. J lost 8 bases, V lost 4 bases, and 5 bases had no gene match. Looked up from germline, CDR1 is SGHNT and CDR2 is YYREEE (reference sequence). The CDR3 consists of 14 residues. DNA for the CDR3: TGTGCCAGCAGCCCGGGACTAGCGGGAGAGAAGCAGTACTTC. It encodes CASSPGLAGEKQYF.

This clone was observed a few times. The CDR3 DNA sequence: TGTGCCAGCAGTCACCGACAGTATGGCTACACCTTC. Its protein is CASSHRQYGYTF. V is TRBV19 and J is TRBJ1-2; maybe TRBD1 (5 bases). Germline CDR1 is LNHDA and CDR2 is SQIVND (reference sequence). This CDR3 comprises 12 residues. The V gene lost 9 bases and the J gene lost 5 bases, with 13 bases spanning the gap.

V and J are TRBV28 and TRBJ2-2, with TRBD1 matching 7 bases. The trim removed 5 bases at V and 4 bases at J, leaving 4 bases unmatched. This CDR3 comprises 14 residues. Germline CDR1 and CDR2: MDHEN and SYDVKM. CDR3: CASSLTGLTGELFF. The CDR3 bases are TGTGCCAGCAGTCTGACAGGGCTCACCGGGGAGCTGTTTTTT.

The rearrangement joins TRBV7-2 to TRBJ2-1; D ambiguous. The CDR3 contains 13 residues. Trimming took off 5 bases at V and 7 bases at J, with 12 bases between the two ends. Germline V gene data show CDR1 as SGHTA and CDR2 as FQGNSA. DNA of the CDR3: TGTGCCAGCAGCCGCCCGGTTCTTAATGAGCAGTTCTTC. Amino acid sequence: CASSRPVLNEQFF.

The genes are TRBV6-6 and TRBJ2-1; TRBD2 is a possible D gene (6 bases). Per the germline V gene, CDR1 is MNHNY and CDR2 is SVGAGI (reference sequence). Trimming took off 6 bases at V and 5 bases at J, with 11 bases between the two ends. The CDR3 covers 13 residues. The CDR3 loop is CASRGGAHNEQFF. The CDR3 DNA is TGTGCCAGCAGAGGAGGGGCTCACAATGAGCAGTTCTTC.

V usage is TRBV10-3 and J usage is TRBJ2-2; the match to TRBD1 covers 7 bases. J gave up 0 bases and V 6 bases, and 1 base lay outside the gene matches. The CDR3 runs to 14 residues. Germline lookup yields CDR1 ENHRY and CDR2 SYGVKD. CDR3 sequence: CAIRGQTNTGELFF. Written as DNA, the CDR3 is TGTGCCATCAGGGGACAGACGAACACCGGGGAGCTGTTTTTT.

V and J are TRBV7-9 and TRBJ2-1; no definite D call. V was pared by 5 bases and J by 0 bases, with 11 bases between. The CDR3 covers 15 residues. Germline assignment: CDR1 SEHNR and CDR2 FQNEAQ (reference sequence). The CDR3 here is CASSVTEYSYNEQFF. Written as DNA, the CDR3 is TGTGCCAGCAGCGTAACAGAATACTCCTACAATGAGCAGTTCTTC.

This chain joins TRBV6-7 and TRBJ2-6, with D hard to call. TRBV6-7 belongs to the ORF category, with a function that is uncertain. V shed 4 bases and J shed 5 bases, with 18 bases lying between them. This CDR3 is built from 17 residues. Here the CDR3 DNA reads TGTGCCAGCAGTTCCCCCCCAAAATCTATTCGGGCCAACGTCCTGACTTTC. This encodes CASSSPPKSIRANVLTF.

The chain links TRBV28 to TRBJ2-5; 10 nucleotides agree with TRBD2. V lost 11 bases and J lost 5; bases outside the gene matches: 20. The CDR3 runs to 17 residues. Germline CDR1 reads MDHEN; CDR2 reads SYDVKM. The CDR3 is CAASTSLAGDLEETQYF. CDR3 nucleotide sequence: TGTGCCGCCAGCACCTCGCTAGCGGGAGATCTAGAGGAGACCCAGTACTTC.